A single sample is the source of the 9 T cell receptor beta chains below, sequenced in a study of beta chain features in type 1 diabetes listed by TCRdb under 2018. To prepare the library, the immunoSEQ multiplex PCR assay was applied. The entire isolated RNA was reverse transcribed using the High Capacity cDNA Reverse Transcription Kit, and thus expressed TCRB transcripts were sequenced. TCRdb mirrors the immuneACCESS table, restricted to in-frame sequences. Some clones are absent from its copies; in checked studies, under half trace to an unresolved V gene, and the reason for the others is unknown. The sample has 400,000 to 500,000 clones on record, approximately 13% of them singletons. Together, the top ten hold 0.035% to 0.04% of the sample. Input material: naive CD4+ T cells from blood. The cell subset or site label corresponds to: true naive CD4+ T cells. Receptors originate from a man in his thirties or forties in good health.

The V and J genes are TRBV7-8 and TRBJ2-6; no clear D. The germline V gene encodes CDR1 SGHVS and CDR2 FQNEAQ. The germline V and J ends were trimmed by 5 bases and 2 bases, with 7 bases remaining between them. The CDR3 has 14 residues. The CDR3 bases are TGTGCCAGCAGCCCATCCGCTGGGGCCAACGTCCTGACTTTC. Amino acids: CASSPSAGANVLTF.

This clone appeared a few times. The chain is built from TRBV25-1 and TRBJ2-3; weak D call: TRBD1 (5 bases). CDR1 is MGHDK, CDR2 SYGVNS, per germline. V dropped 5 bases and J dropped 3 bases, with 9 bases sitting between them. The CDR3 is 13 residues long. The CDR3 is CASSIAGTDTQYF. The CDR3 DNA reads TGTGCCAGCAGTATCGCAGGGACAGATACGCAGTATTTT.

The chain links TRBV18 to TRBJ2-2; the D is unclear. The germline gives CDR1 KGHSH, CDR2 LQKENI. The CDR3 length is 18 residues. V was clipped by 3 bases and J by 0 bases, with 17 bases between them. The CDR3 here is CASSPLGIGEPNTGELFF. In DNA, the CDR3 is TGTGCCAGCTCACCCCTTGGGATAGGAGAACCGAACACCGGGGAGCTGTTTTTT.

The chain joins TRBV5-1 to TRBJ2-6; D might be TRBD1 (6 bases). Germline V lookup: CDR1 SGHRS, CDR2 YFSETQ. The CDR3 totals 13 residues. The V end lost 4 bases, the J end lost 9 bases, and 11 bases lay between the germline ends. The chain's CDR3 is CASSGQGFNVLTF. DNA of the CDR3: TGCGCCAGCAGCGGTCAGGGGTTCAACGTCCTGACTTTC. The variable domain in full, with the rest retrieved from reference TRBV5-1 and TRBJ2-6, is KAGVTQTPRYLIKTRGQQVTLSCSPISGHRSVSWYQQTPGQGLQFLFEYFSETQRNKGNFPGRFSGRQFSNSRSEMNVSTLELGDSALYLCASSGQGFNVLTFGAGSRLTVL.

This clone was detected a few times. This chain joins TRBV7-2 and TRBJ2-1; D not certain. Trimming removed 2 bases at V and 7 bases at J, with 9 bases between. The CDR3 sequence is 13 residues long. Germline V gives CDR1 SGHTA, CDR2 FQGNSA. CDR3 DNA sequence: TGTGCCAGCAGCTTATTCCTCCCGAATGAGCAGTTCTTC. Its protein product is CASSLFLPNEQFF.

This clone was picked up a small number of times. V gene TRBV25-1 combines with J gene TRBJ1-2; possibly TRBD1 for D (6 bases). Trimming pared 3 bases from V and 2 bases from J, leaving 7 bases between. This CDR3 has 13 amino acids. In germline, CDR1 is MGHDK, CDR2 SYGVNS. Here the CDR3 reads CASSEGANYGYTF. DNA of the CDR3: TGTGCCAGCAGTGAGGGGGCAAACTATGGCTACACCTTC.

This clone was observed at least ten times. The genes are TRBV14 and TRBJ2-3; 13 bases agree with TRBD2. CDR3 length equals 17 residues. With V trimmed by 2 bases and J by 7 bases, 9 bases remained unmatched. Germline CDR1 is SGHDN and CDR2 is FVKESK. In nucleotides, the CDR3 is TGTGCCAGCAGCCAAATGCTTACTAGCGGGAGGGCGAATACGCAGTATTTT. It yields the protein CASSQMLTSGRANTQYF.

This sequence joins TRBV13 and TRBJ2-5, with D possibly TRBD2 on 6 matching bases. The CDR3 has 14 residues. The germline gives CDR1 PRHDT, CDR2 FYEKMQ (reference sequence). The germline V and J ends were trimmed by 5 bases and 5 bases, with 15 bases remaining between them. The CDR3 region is CASSRGTLGETQYF. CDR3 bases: TGTGCCAGCAGCCGCGGGACCCTGGGGGAGACCCAGTACTTC.

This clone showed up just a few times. The chain's CDR3 is CASSLSARNYGYTF. DNA of the CDR3: TGTGCCAGCTCACTTAGTGCCAGAAACTATGGCTACACCTTC. The rearrangement uses TRBV18 and TRBJ1-2; D remains unclear. This CDR3 is built from 14 residues. V gave up 4 bases and J gave up 2 bases, with 11 bases separating them. Per germline, CDR1 KGHSH and CDR2 LQKENI.